Following are 10 T cell receptor beta chains from one sample sequenced in a study of regulatory T cells in long-lasting Graves disease. The time point was: newly diagnosed GD, antithyroid drugs for less than 3 months. RNA from PBMCs was the source of the TCR library. CDR3 regions were amplified by Arm-PCR using iRepertoire HTBI primers to build TCR beta libraries. Each CDR3 protein is one row after TCRdb ran MiXCR on the multiplex PCR reads. The sample lists hundreds of thousands of distinct CDR3 sequences, roughly 15% occurring once. The data also belong to a second study, concerning T cells in Graves' hyperthyroidism and ophthalmopathy.

This material consisted of peripheral blood mononuclear cells (PBMCs), taken at new diagnosis, from a patient treated with antithyroid drugs. Receptor source: a woman in her twenties or thirties with Graves disease.

CDR3 bases: TGTGCCAGCAGTACGACTAGCGGGAGAAATTACAATGAGCAGTTCTTC. It codes for CASSTTSGRNYNEQFF. The chain links TRBV27 to TRBJ2-1; 12 bases match TRBD2. The CDR3 consists of 16 residues. With 5 bases clipped from V and 4 bases from J, the junction kept 6 bases outside the gene matches. CDR1 and CDR2 from the germline V gene are MNHEY and SMNVEV (reference sequence).

The sample holds a few counts of this clonotype. This chain joins TRBV7-2 and TRBJ2-1, with D possibly matching TRBD2 (6 bases). The CDR3 length is 15 residues. Germline V gene data show CDR1 as SGHTA and CDR2 as FQGNSA. The germline V and J ends were trimmed by 1 base and 3 bases, with 10 bases remaining between them. CDR3 protein: CASSLGGSGYNEQFF. The CDR3, as DNA: TGTGCCAGCAGCTTAGGGGGTAGCGGCTACAATGAGCAGTTCTTC.

This clonotype showed up many times. The chain couples TRBV12-5 to TRBJ2-1; no clear D gene. The CDR3 covers 13 residues. V gave up 2 bases and J gave up 5 bases, with 7 bases separating them. Germline V lookup: CDR1 LGHNT, CDR2 FRNRAP. The CDR3 DNA follows: TGTGCTAGTGGTTTGTCCGGTAACAATGAGCAGTTCTTC. Encoded protein: CASGLSGNNEQFF.

This clonotype was detected once. V usage is TRBV6-1 and J usage is TRBJ2-1; D call uncertain. V was clipped by 0 bases and J by 9 bases, with 6 bases between them. The CDR3 runs 12 residues. The germline gives CDR1 MNHNS, CDR2 SASEGT. The CDR3 bases are TGTGCCAGCAGTGAAGCGCTGGGTGAGCAGTTCTTC. This translates into CASSEALGEQFF.

This clonotype was found many times. The CDR3 nucleotides are TGCGCCAGCAGCTTGGGACAGGGGGTCAATCAGCCCCAGCATTTT. The encoded protein is CASSLGQGVNQPQHF. V and J are TRBV5-1 and TRBJ1-5; TRBD1 agrees at 9 bases. Trimming at V came to 0 bases and at J to 3 bases, leaving 1 base not matched to a gene. Germline-derived CDR1 and CDR2 are SGHRS and YFSETQ. The CDR3 runs to 15 residues.

There are a few counts of this clonotype. The rearrangement links TRBV12-3 or TRBV12-4 to TRBJ1-2; D gene ambiguous. CDR3 length: 15 amino acids. Deletions cut 8 bases from V and 0 bases from J, with 16 bases between. For the CDR3, the DNA is TGTGCCAGCGTTCCCGGGAGTGGGGCTAACTATGGCTACACCTTC. Translation gives CASVPGSGANYGYTF.

This clonotype has at least ten counts. The chain uses TRBV11-1 and TRBJ2-7; D might be TRBD1 or TRBD2, each matching 5 bases. Looked up from germline, CDR1 is SGHAT and CDR2 is FQDESV (reference sequence). The CDR3 loop spans 14 amino acids. The ends were cut back, 8 bases at V and 0 bases at J, with 14 bases in the middle. CDR3 sequence reads: CASGTTFSSYEQYF. CDR3 DNA: TGTGCCAGCGGGACGACTTTTAGCTCCTACGAGCAGTACTTC. Using reference TRBV11-1 and TRBJ2-7 for the parts outside the CDR3, the full variable domain is EAEVAQSPRYKITEKSQAVAFWCDPISGHATLYWYRQILGQGPELLVQFQDESVVDDSQLPKDRFSAERLKGVDSTLKIQPAELGDSAMYLCASGTTFSSYEQYFGPGTRLTVT.

This clonotype was recorded at least ten times. The chain has TRBV12-3 or TRBV12-4 and TRBJ1-1, with D possibly matching TRBD1 (6 bases). The CDR3 has 16 amino acids. The V end lost 5 bases, the J end lost 0 bases, and 16 bases lay between the germline ends. The CDR3: CASSEQGTLMNTEAFF. The CDR3 DNA reads TGTGCCAGCAGTGAGCAGGGGACCCTTATGAACACTGAAGCTTTCTTT.

This clonotype was detected a few times. The chain is built from TRBV6-2 or TRBV6-3 and TRBJ1-3, with 8 bases fitting TRBD1. The germline gives CDR1 MNHEY, CDR2 SVGEGT. The CDR3 sequence is 16 residues long. V lost 4 bases and J lost 0; bases outside the gene matches: 5. The CDR3 here is CASSLGQEISGNTIYF. CDR3 nucleotides: TGTGCCAGCAGTTTGGGACAGGAGATCTCTGGAAACACCATATATTTT.

This clonotype was seen at least ten times. The chain combines TRBV3-1 with TRBJ1-1, with unresolved D. Between the trimmed V and J ends, which lost 0 bases and 3 bases, there was a span of 11 bases. Germline CDR1 is LGHDT and CDR2 is YNNKEL (reference sequence). The CDR3 consists of 15 residues. The CDR3 DNA follows: TGTGCCAGCAGCCAAGATCGTCGGGGATACACTGAAGCTTTCTTT. Its protein product is CASSQDRRGYTEAFF. The whole variable domain, filled in from reference TRBV3-1 and TRBJ1-1, reads DTAVSQTPKYLVTQMGNDKSIKCEQNLGHDTMYWYKQDSKKFLKIMFSYNNKELIINETVPNRFSPKSPDKAHLNLHINSLELGDSAVYFCASSQDRRGYTEAFFGQGTRLTVV.